This TCR beta chain emerged from a study of cytomegalovirus exposure and HLA in healthy donors. Study overall: An early release of data contained tens of millions of unique TCRs, which came from HLA-typed donors.

This CDR3 is built from 15 residues. Germline V gene lookup returns CDR1 LGHNA and CDR2 YSLEER. The V and J ends lost 4 bases and 7 bases, in that order; junction bases with no gene match: 12. The PCR ran on 60 Vbeta and 13 Jbeta primers. Only in-frame clones appear in the TCRdb table, and some are missing; sequencing was by immunoSEQ multiplex PCR. The sample records fewer than 150,000 clones, around 81% being singletons. The chain links TRBV4-3 to TRBJ2-7; TRBD1 aligns across 8 bases. The sequenced sample consisted of PBMCs. The receptor was derived from a man aged 35 to 55 in good health and CMV-seropositive. The CDR3 sequence: CASSRAGTGGLEQYF. DNA of the CDR3: TGCGCCAGCAGCCGGGCCGGGACAGGTGGTCTGGAGCAGTACTTC.